This T cell receptor (beta chain) was sequenced during a study of tumor-infiltrating lymphocytes in primary liver carcinoma. The CDR3 totals 13 residues. Germline V gene data show CDR1 as MNHEY and CDR2 as SVGAGI. Trimming pared 5 bases from V and 3 bases from J, leaving 10 bases between. Priming with a constant-region primer yielded TCR beta cDNA from about 500 ng total RNA. It was through three nested multiplex PCR rounds of slightly modified ARM-PCR that TCR beta libraries arose. Forward primers for TRBV1-TRBV30 and a C-beta reverse primer served the first two PCR rounds, at 10 cycles each. TCRdb itself ran the multiplex PCR reads through MiXCR, one entry per CDR3 protein. The sample shows approximately 300,000 distinct CDR3 sequences, about 60% of them seen only once. It was unsorted whole blood that yielded blood RNA, and germline DNA was also extracted. This clonotype has at least ten counts. Its antigen remains unknown.

Whole-study results and caveats: Bulk unsorted samples prevented comparison of CD4+ and CD8+ repertoires.

The chain joins TRBV6-5 to TRBJ2-5; D may be TRBD1 (6 bases). The clonotype originates from a man in his forties or fifties with primary liver carcinoma and hepatitis B virus infection. The sequencing input was peripheral blood. The CDR3 coding sequence is TGTGCCAGCAGTATACCAGGGGAAGAGACCCAGTACTTC. Its protein product is CASSIPGEETQYF.